Following are 30 T cell receptor beta chains from one sample sequenced in a study of blood T cell repertoires in COVID-19. Measured with immunoSEQ multiplex PCR; TCRdb has only the in-frame clones, and not every one. The table shows fewer than 300,000 clones, with over 70% occurring only once. The sample comprised peripheral blood. All receptors come from a human donor in a cohort sampled during active COVID-19.

The CDR3 DNA sequence: TGTGCCAGCAGCTTGGGGTTGGCTGGCTACACCTTC. The encoded protein is CASSLGLAGYTF. The rearrangement uses TRBV5-4 and TRBJ1-2; D gene uncertain. Per the germline V gene, CDR1 is SGHNT and CDR2 is YYREEE (reference sequence). V dropped 0 bases and J dropped 7 bases, with 7 bases sitting between them. This CDR3 region has 12 residues.

V and J are TRBV6-2 or TRBV6-3 and TRBJ2-5, with a possible D match to TRBD2 (5 bases). Trimming shortened V by 5 bases and J by 5 bases, and 18 bases separated the two germline ends. The CDR3 is 15 residues long. Germline assignment: CDR1 MNHEY and CDR2 SVGEGT. CDR3 bases: TGTGCCAGCAGTCCCAGCGGTCCGTGGTTTGAGACCCAGTACTTC. This translates into CASSPSGPWFETQYF.

The chain carries TRBV3-1 (or the pseudogene TRBV3-2) and TRBJ2-7; 7 bases are shared with TRBD2. V trimming: 0 bases; J trimming: 6 bases; junction bases outside the gene matches: 8. The germline CDR1 and CDR2 sequences are LGHDT and YNNKEL (reference sequence). This CDR3 has 15 residues. The CDR3 sequence: CASSQDTATSREQYF. The CDR3, as DNA: TGTGCCAGCAGCCAAGATACCGCGACTAGCCGCGAGCAGTACTTC.

DNA for the CDR3: TGTGCCAGCATTAGGCTAGCGGGACAAGAGACCCAGTACTTC. This encodes CASIRLAGQETQYF. V and J are TRBV5-6 and TRBJ2-5; 9 bases match TRBD2. CDR3 size: 14 residues. V shed 6 bases, J shed 2 bases, and the junction held 5 bases outside the gene matches. Germline loops: CDR1 SGHDT, CDR2 YYEEEE.

The chain uses TRBV29-1 and TRBJ1-4; D gene uncertain. Germline values: CDR1 SQVTM, CDR2 ANQGSEA. CDR3 length: 13 amino acids. Trimming took off 1 base at V and 0 bases at J, with 3 bases between the two ends. The CDR3 loop is CSVEAATNEKLFF. The CDR3 bases are TGCAGCGTTGAAGCCGCAACTAATGAAAAACTGTTTTTT.

V is TRBV29-1 and J is TRBJ2-7, with a weak D call TRBD2 (5 bases). Germline V gene sequence: CDR1 SQVTM, CDR2 ANQGSEA. The V end lost 6 bases, the J end lost 4 bases, and 13 bases lay between the germline ends. CDR3 size: 12 residues. CDR3 coding DNA: TGCAGCGTAGGGCGGGCGCCTTACGAGCAGTACTTC. Protein sequence: CSVGRAPYEQYF.

This clone was found once. The CDR3 loop is CASSFARNQPQHF. CDR3 coding DNA: TGTGCCAGCAGTTTCGCCAGAAATCAGCCCCAGCATTTT. The V gene is TRBV27, the J gene TRBJ1-5, with D unclear. The CDR3 is made up of 13 amino acids. The V end was cut by 3 bases, the J end by 4 bases, with 7 bases between. Germline loops: CDR1 MNHEY, CDR2 SMNVEV (reference sequence).

This CDR3 is CASSLQGAQVTGELFF. CDR3 bases: TGTGCCAGCAGCCTACAGGGGGCGCAGGTAACCGGGGAGCTGTTTTTT. The chain recombines TRBV6-2 or TRBV6-3 with TRBJ2-2; 9 nucleotides line up with TRBD1. Germline V lookup: CDR1 MNHEY, CDR2 SVGEGT. V lost 6 bases to trimming and J lost 5 bases; unmatched junction nucleotides: 10. The CDR3 runs 16 residues.

This clone was counted ten times or more. The chain is built from TRBV3-1 (or the pseudogene TRBV3-2) and TRBJ2-3; perhaps TRBD2 as D (6 bases). V dropped 1 base and J dropped 4 bases, with 9 bases sitting between them. Germline V lookup: CDR1 LGHDT, CDR2 YNNKEL (reference sequence). The CDR3 is made up of 14 amino acids. The chain's CDR3 is CASSQGRGSDTQYF. DNA of the CDR3: TGTGCCAGCAGCCAAGGGCGGGGCTCAGATACGCAGTATTTT.

The CDR3 nucleotides are TGCGCCAGCAGCTTACGACAGGCTAGCGAGCAGTACTTC. Translation: CASSLRQASEQYF. The rearrangement links TRBV5-1 to TRBJ2-7, with D tentatively TRBD1 (6 bases). Trimming took 2 bases from V and 6 from J, leaving 12 bases between them. Germline assignment: CDR1 SGHRS and CDR2 YFSETQ. The CDR3 sequence is 13 residues long.

The rearrangement links TRBV4-2 to TRBJ1-2; D perhaps matches TRBD1 (5 bases). CDR1 and CDR2 (germline): LGHNA, YNFKEQ. The ends were cut back, 1 base at V and 3 bases at J, with 15 bases in the middle. This CDR3 has 16 residues. This CDR3 is CASSQAVRQGDYGYTF. CDR3 sequence (DNA): TGTGCCAGCAGCCAAGCGGTCCGGCAGGGCGACTATGGCTACACCTTC.

This rearrangement joins TRBV10-3 to TRBJ2-1; TRBD2 matches 15 bases. Germline loops: CDR1 ENHRY, CDR2 SYGVKD. The CDR3 runs 16 residues. Germline trimming cut 2 bases from V and 9 bases from J; bases unmatched to any gene: 5. The CDR3 loop reads CAISERTSGGASEQFF. The CDR3 DNA sequence: TGTGCCATCAGTGAGAGGACTAGCGGGGGGGCCAGTGAGCAGTTCTTC.

The chain has TRBV7-3 and TRBJ2-7; perhaps TRBD1 as D (5 bases). The CDR3 has 16 residues. Germline-derived CDR1 and CDR2 are SGHTA and FQGTGA. V was pared by 2 bases and J by 1 base, with 15 bases between. The CDR3 reads CASSLVSPDKSYEQYF. CDR3 DNA sequence: TGTGCCAGCAGCTTAGTTTCCCCGGACAAATCCTACGAGCAGTACTTC.

The CDR3 loop is CASSSGQANYGYTF. CDR3 in DNA: TGCGCCAGCAGCAGCGGACAGGCCAACTATGGCTACACCTTC. The chain links TRBV5-1 to TRBJ1-2; 7 bases agree with TRBD1. The CDR3 totals 14 residues. Germline assignment: CDR1 SGHRS and CDR2 YFSETQ. The ends lost 4 bases at V and 2 bases at J; junction bases unmatched: 5.

This clone was observed once. This sequence joins TRBV28 and TRBJ2-7, with D possibly matching TRBD2 (5 bases). The V end was cut by 4 bases, the J end by 2 bases, with 15 bases between. Germline V gene sequence: CDR1 MDHEN, CDR2 SYDVKM. This CDR3 spans 15 amino acids. The DNA of the CDR3 is TGTGCCAGCAGTTCCGGACTGACCCAAACCTACGAGCAGTACTTC. It encodes CASSSGLTQTYEQYF. The full variable domain, completed using reference TRBV28 and TRBJ2-7, is DVKVTQSSRYLVKRTGEKVFLECVQDMDHENMFWYRQDPGLGLRLIYFSYDVKMKEKGDIPEGYSVSREKKERFSLILESASTNQTSMYLCASSSGLTQTYEQYFGPGTRLTVT.

The rearrangement links TRBV7-2 to TRBJ2-5, with D uncertain. The CDR3 has 15 residues. V shed 1 base and J shed 5 bases, with 14 bases lying between them. Germline loops: CDR1 SGHTA, CDR2 FQGNSA. The CDR3 bases are TGTGCCAGCAGCTTAGGTCCGGGTGCAAGTGAGACCCAGTACTTC. It is translated as CASSLGPGASETQYF.

The V and J genes are TRBV6-1 and TRBJ1-5, with D possibly TRBD1 on 6 matching bases. The CDR3 length is 17 residues. V gave up 1 base and J gave up 0 bases, with 13 bases separating them. CDR1 MNHNS and CDR2 SASEGT come from the germline V gene. CDR3 amino acids: CASSEEDRPNSNQPQHF. Written as DNA, the CDR3 is TGTGCCAGCAGTGAAGAGGACAGACCGAATAGCAATCAGCCCCAGCATTTT.

This chain links TRBV7-3 with TRBJ2-1, with a tentative D call TRBD2 (6 bases). The CDR3 runs 15 residues. Germline V gives CDR1 SGHTA, CDR2 FQGTGA. The V gene lost 5 bases and the J gene lost 5 bases, with 16 bases spanning the gap. CDR3 sequence: CASSAGGRVNNEQFF. The DNA for the CDR3 is TGTGCCAGCAGCGCCGGAGGGCGGGTCAACAATGAGCAGTTCTTC.

This sequence joins TRBV7-3 and TRBJ2-1; 11 bases map to TRBD2. CDR3 length: 17 amino acids. Germline CDR1 SGHTA, CDR2 FQGTGA. V shed 5 bases, J shed 0 bases, and the junction held 6 bases outside the gene matches. The CDR3 DNA is TGTGCCAGCAGCCCGTCGACTAGCGGGGCCTCCTACAATGAGCAGTTCTTC. Its protein is CASSPSTSGASYNEQFF.

This rearrangement joins TRBV4-3 to TRBJ2-7; TRBD1 aligns across 7 bases. The length of the CDR3 is 15 residues. Germline lookup yields CDR1 LGHNA and CDR2 YSLEER. The J segment lost 3 bases and the V segment lost 0 bases, leaving 5 bases of the junction unmatched. The CDR3 is CASSQDWQGDYEQYF. CDR3 nucleotide sequence: TGCGCCAGCAGCCAAGATTGGCAGGGGGACTACGAGCAGTACTTC.

The chain recombines TRBV3-1 (or the pseudogene TRBV3-2) with TRBJ2-3; TRBD2 is a possible D gene (7 bases). Germline V gives CDR1 LGHDT, CDR2 YNNKEL (reference sequence). The CDR3 contains 17 residues. The ends were cut back, 5 bases at V and 3 bases at J, with 21 bases in the middle. CDR3 coding DNA: TGTGCCAGCAGCTACTCCGGGGGCGGTAGCGGGACAGATACGCAGTATTTT. Translating gives CASSYSGGGSGTDTQYF.

The rearrangement uses TRBV15 and TRBJ2-3, with D maybe TRBD2 (6 bases). The V end was cut by 0 bases, the J end by 5 bases, with 15 bases between. Germline loops: CDR1 LNHNV, CDR2 YYDKDF (reference sequence). CDR3 size: 16 residues. The CDR3 loop is CATSRDTGGPEDTQYF. CDR3 in DNA: TGTGCCACCAGCAGAGATACAGGAGGGCCGGAAGATACGCAGTATTTT.

V and J are TRBV2 and TRBJ2-2, with a possible D match to TRBD2 (5 bases). The CDR3 sequence is 14 residues long. Germline V gene lookup returns CDR1 SNHLY and CDR2 FYNNEI. Trimming shortened V by 2 bases and J by 6 bases, and 10 bases separated the two germline ends. The CDR3 reads CASSEFSGAGELFF. In DNA form, the CDR3 reads TGTGCCAGCAGTGAATTCTCCGGGGCCGGGGAGCTGTTTTTT.

The genes are TRBV4-3 and TRBJ1-6; perhaps TRBD1 as D (6 bases). The V gene's germline CDR1 is LGHNA and CDR2 YSLEER. V shed 1 base and J shed 6 bases, with 16 bases lying between them. The CDR3 sequence is 17 residues long. The CDR3 reads CASSQVVGRGPNSPLHF. DNA of the CDR3: TGCGCCAGCAGCCAAGTAGTGGGCAGGGGCCCTAATTCACCCCTCCACTTT.

The V call is TRBV6-2 or TRBV6-3, the J call TRBJ1-5; 9 bases align to TRBD1. The CDR3 loop spans 19 amino acids. In germline, CDR1 is MNHEY, CDR2 SVGEGT. Germline trimming cut 1 base from V and 0 bases from J; bases unmatched to any gene: 10. The CDR3 DNA sequence: TGTGCCAGCAGTTACTTAAGGGGACAGGGATCCGATAGCAATCAGCCCCAGCATTTT. Protein product: CASSYLRGQGSDSNQPQHF.

This clone has more than one count but fewer than ten. V and J are TRBV27 and TRBJ2-7; D might be TRBD2 (6 bases). Germline V gene data show CDR1 as MNHEY and CDR2 as SMNVEV (reference sequence). V lost 7 bases to trimming and J lost 7 bases, with 20 bases between them. The CDR3 has 14 amino acids. CDR3 bases: TGTGCCAGCACTAACTCGGGGGTCCCGCGGGAGCAGTACTTC. Translated: CASTNSGVPREQYF.

This chain uses TRBV3-1 (or the pseudogene TRBV3-2) with TRBJ2-5; 13 positions agree with TRBD2. Germline lookup yields CDR1 LGHDT and CDR2 YNNKEL (reference sequence). This CDR3 has 15 amino acids. The CDR3 is CVTGTSGNTRGTQYF. CDR3 coding DNA: TGTGTAACCGGGACTAGCGGGAACACCCGGGGAACCCAGTACTTC.

The chain recombines TRBV14 with TRBJ2-7, with a weak D call TRBD1 (6 bases). The germline gives CDR1 SGHDN, CDR2 FVKESK. The CDR3 consists of 15 residues. V lost 4 bases and J 1 base, leaving 14 bases between the germline ends. The CDR3 region is CASSPRGSTSYEQYF. The CDR3 nucleotides are TGTGCCAGCAGCCCAAGGGGGTCCACTTCCTACGAGCAGTACTTC. Complete variable domain (other parts from reference TRBV14 and TRBJ2-7): EAGVTQFPSHSVIEKGQTVTLRCDPISGHDNLYWYRRVMGKEIKFLLHFVKESKQDESGMPNNRFLAERTGGTYSTLKVQPAELEDSGVYFCASSPRGSTSYEQYFGPGTRLTVT.

The chain couples TRBV12-5 to TRBJ2-5, with 8 bases matching TRBD1. The CDR3 runs 15 residues. Germline CDR1 LGHNT, CDR2 FRNRAP. V trimming: 6 bases; J trimming: 1 base; junction bases outside the gene matches: 7. CDR3 bases: TGTGCTAGTGGACCTCCGACAGGGGCCCAAGAGACCCAGTACTTC. Protein sequence: CASGPPTGAQETQYF.

This clone was detected only once. The J gene is TRBJ2-3, the V gene TRBV13, with no clear D. Germline V gene sequence: CDR1 PRHDT, CDR2 FYEKMQ (reference sequence). The CDR3 has 12 residues. Trimming left V 6 bases short and J 3 bases short, with 7 bases between. The CDR3 reads CASRAETDTQYF. CDR3 nucleotide sequence: TGTGCCAGCAGGGCGGAGACAGATACGCAGTATTTT.